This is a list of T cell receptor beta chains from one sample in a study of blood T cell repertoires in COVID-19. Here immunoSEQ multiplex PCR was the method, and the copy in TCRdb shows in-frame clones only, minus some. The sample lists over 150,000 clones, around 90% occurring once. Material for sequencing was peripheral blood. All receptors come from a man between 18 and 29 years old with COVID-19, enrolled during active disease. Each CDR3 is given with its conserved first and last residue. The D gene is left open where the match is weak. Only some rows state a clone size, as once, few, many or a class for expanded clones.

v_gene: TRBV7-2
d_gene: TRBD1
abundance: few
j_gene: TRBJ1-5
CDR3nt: TGTGCCAGCAGCCCAGAGCACCCGGACAGGGTGAGGGAGCCCCAGCATTTT
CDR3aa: CASSPEHPDRVREPQHF

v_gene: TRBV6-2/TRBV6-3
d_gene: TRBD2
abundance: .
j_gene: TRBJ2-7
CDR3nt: TGTGCCAGCAGTCCCCGGGAGGGGAGAAAATACTACGAGCAGTACTTC
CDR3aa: CASSPREGRKYYEQYF

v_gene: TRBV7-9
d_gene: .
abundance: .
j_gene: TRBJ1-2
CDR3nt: TGTGCCAGCAGCTTAGCGCGGTCCTCCTATGGCTACACCTTC
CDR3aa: CASSLARSSYGYTF

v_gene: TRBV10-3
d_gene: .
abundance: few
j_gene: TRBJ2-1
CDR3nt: TGTGCCATCAGTGAATCCACCCTATTCAGGGGGGACAATGAGCAGTTCTTC
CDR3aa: CAISESTLFRGDNEQFF

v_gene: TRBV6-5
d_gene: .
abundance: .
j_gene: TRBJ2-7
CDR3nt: TGTGCCAGCAGTTACTCTGCAGGGGTTCGGTTCGAGCAGTACTTC
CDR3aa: CASSYSAGVRFEQYF

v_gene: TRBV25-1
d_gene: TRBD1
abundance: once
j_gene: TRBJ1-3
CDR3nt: TGTGCCAGCAGTGTACATCCCGGGACAGGGGCTGGAAACACCATATATTTT
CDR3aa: CASSVHPGTGAGNTIYF

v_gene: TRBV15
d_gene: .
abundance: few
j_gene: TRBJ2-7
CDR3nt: TGTGCCACCAGCACCCCAGACAGTTCCTTCTACGAGCAGTACTTC
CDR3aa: CATSTPDSSFYEQYF

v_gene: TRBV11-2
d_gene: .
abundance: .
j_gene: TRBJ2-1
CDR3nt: TGTGCCAGCAGCTTAGGAGCGGAATCCTCCTACAATGAGCAGTTCTTC
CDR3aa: CASSLGAESSYNEQFF

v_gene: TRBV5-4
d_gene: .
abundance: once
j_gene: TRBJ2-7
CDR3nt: TGTGCCAGCAGCCGACAGGGGAGGGACTACGAGCAGTACTTC
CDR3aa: CASSRQGRDYEQYF

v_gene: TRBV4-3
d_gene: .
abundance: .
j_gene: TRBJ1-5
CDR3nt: TGCGCCAGCAGCCAAGTCCTAGGCGGCAATCAGCCCCAGCATTTT
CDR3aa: CASSQVLGGNQPQHF

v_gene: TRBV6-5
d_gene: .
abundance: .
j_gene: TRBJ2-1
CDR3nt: TGTGCCAGCAGTTCCGGAGCTAGCCTCTACAATGAGCAGTTCTTC
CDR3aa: CASSSGASLYNEQFF

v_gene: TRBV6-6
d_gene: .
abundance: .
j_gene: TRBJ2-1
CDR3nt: TGTGCCAGCACCCCGACAGTGTCAGGTGAGCAGTTCTTC
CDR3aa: CASTPTVSGEQFF

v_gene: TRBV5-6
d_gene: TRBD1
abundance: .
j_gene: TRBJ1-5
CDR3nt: TGTGCCAGCAGCTCCCAATCGGACAGGGTCAATCAGCCCCAGCATTTT
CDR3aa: CASSSQSDRVNQPQHF

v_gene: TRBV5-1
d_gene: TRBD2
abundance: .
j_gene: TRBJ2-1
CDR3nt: TGCGCCAGCAGCTTGGAACCGGGACTAGCGGAAAATGAGCAGTTCTTC
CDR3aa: CASSLEPGLAENEQFF

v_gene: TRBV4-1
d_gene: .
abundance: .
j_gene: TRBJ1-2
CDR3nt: TGCGCCAGCAGCCAATTAGGGGCAGCTAACTATGGCTACACCTTC
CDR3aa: CASSQLGAANYGYTF

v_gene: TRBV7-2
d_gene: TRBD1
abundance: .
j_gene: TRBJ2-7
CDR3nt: TGTGCCAGCAGCTTTGGACAGGATCCCTACGAGCAGTACTTC
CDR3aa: CASSFGQDPYEQYF

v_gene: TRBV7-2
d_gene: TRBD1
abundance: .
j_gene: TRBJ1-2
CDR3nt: TGTGCCCGACAGGGGTTAAGTGGCTACACCTTC
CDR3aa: CARQGLSGYTF

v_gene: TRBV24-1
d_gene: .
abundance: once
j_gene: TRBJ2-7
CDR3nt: TGTGCCACCAGTGATGGATACAGCAGCTCCTACGAGCAGTACTTC
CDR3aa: CATSDGYSSSYEQYF

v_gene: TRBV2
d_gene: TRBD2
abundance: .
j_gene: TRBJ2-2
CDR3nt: TGTGCCAGCAGTGAGAGCGGGAGGGGCACCGGGGAGCTGTTTTTT
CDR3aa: CASSESGRGTGELFF

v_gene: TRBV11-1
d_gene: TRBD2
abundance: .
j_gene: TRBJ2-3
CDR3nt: TGTGCCAGCAGCTTGGGACTAGCGACAAGCACAGATACGCAGTATTTT
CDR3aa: CASSLGLATSTDTQYF

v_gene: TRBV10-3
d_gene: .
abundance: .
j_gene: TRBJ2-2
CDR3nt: TGTGCCATCAGTGAATATCGGCGAGGCACCCAGAACACCGGGGAGCTGTTTTTT
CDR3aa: CAISEYRRGTQNTGELFF

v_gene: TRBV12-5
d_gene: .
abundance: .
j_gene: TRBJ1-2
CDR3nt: TGTGCTAGTGGTCCGGGAGAGGGCTATAACGGCTACACCTTC
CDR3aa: CASGPGEGYNGYTF

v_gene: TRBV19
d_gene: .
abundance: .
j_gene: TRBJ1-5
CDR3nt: TGTGCCAGTAGGGGAGGACGGTATAGCAATCAGCCCCAGCATTTT
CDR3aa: CASRGGRYSNQPQHF

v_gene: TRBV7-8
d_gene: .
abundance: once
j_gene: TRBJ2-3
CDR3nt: TGTGCCAGCAGCTTATGGAGTACAGATACGCAGTATTTT
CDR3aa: CASSLWSTDTQYF

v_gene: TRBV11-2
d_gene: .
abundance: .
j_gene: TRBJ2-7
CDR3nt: TGTGCCAGCAGCTTAGAGCTGGGGCAGGCCTACGAGCAGTACTTC
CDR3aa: CASSLELGQAYEQYF

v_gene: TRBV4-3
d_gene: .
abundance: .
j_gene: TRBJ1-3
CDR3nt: TGCGCCAGCAGCCACCCCGGCCCGAACGGAGCTGGAAACACCATATATTTT
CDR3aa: CASSHPGPNGAGNTIYF

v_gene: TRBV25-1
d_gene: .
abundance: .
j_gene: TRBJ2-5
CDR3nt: TGTGCCAGCTCCCTTAGCGGCCAAGAGACCCAGTACTTC
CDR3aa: CASSLSGQETQYF

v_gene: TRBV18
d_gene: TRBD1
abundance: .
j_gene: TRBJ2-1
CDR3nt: TGTGCCAGCTCACCCCGGGACAGGGCGAGAAATAGCAATGAGCAGTTCTTC
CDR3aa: CASSPRDRARNSNEQFF

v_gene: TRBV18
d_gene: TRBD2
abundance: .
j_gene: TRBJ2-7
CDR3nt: TGTGCCAGCTCACCTTACCTAGCGGGAGGAATCTCCTACGAGCAGTACTTC
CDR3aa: CASSPYLAGGISYEQYF

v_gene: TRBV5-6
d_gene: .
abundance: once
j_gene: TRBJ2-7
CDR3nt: TGTGCCAGCAGCCGGACAGTCTCGCGAGGGGAGCAGTACTTC
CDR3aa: CASSRTVSRGEQYF

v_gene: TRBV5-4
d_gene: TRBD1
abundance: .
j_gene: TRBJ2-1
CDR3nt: TGTGCCAGCAGCTTGGAAGTATGGACAGGGGAAGGGGGTCAGTTCTTC
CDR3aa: CASSLEVWTGEGGQFF

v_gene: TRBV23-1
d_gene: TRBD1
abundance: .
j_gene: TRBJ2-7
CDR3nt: TGCGCCAGCAGTCAATCCCCCGGGACAGGCTCCTACGAGCAGTACTTC
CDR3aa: CASSQSPGTGSYEQYF

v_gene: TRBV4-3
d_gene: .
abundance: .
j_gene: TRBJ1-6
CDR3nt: TGCGCCAGCAGCCAATATCAGGGTTATAATTCACCCCTCCACTTT
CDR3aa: CASSQYQGYNSPLHF

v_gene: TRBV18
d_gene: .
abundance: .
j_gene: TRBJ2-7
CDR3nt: TGTGCCAGCTCACGGGCCTCGAACTACGAGCAGTACTTC
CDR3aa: CASSRASNYEQYF

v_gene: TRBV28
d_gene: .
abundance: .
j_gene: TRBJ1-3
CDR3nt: TGTGCCAGCGGGGGGATCCGGACACTCTCTGGAAACACCATATATTTT
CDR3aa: CASGGIRTLSGNTIYF

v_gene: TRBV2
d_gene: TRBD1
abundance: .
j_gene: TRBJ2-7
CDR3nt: TGTGCCAGCACGTGGGAAAGACAGGGACGCCTTTCCTACGAGCAGTACTTC
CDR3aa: CASTWERQGRLSYEQYF

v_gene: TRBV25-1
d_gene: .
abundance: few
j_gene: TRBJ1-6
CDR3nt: TGTGCCAGCAGTCCTGGCCCAACCTATAATTCACCCCTCCACTTT
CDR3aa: CASSPGPTYNSPLHF

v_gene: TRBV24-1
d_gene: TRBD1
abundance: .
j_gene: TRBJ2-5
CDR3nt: TGTGCCACCAGTGATTTAGACAGGGCTGGGGAGACCCAGTACTTC
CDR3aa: CATSDLDRAGETQYF

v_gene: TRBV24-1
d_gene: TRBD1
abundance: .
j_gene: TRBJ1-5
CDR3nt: TGTGCCACCCCTGACAGGGGGCAGCTCCATAGCAATCAGCCCCAGCATTTT
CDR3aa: CATPDRGQLHSNQPQHF

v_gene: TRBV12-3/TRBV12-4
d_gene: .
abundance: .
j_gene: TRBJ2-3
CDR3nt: TGTGCCAGCAGTTTGGTCTACACAGATACGCAGTATTTT
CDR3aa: CASSLVYTDTQYF

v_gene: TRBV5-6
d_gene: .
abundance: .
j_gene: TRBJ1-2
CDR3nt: TGTGCCAGCAGCCGCGACAGGAACTATGGCTACACCTTC
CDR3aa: CASSRDRNYGYTF

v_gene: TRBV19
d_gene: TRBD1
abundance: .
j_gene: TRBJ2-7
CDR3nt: TGTGCCAGTGCGGGACAGGGGATCTACGAGCAGTACTTC
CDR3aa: CASAGQGIYEQYF

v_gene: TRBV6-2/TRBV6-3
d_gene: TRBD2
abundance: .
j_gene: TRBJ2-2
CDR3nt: TGTGCCAGCAGTTACATAGCGGGAGGGTACGGGGAGCTGTTTTTT
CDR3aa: CASSYIAGGYGELFF

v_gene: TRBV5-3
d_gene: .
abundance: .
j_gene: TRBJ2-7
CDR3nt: TGTGCCAGAAGCTTGTTCTACTCTCGATACGCAGGTCAAGTCTGCGAGCAGTACTTC
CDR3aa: CARSLFYSRYAGQVCEQYF

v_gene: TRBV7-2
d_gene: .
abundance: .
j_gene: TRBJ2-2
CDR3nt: TGTGCCAGCAGCTTAGCGGGCGGGGCCGCTGACACCGGGGAGCTGTTTTTT
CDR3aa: CASSLAGGAADTGELFF

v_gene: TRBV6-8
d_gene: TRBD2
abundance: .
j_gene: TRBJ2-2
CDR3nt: TGTGCCAGCAGTTACTCGAGCGGGGTTCTGCTCCCTTCGACCGGGGAGCTGTTTTTT
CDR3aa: CASSYSSGVLLPSTGELFF

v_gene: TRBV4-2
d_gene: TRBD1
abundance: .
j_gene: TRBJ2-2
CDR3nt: TGTGCCAGCAGCCTTCGGACAGGGGCGTCGAACACCGGGGAGCTGTTTTTT
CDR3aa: CASSLRTGASNTGELFF

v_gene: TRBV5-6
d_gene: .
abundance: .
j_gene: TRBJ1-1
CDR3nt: TGTGCCAGCAGCTTGGGCCTCCGGGACACTGAAGCTTTCTTT
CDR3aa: CASSLGLRDTEAFF

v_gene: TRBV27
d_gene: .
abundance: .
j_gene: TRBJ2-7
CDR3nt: TGTGCCAGCAGGGAGGGGACTTTTAGCTCCTACGAGCAGTACTTC
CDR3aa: CASREGTFSSYEQYF

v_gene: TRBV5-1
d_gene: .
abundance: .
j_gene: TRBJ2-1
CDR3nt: TGCGCCAGCAGCTTGGCGATGAGTACCTACAATGAGCAGTTCTTC
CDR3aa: CASSLAMSTYNEQFF

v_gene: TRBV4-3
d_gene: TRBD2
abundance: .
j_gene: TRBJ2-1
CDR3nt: TGCGCCAGCAGCCAAGTCCTAGCGGGAGTCAATGAGCAGTTCTTC
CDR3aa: CASSQVLAGVNEQFF

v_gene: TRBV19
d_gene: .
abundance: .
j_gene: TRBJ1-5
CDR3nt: TGTGCCAGTAGTATCACAGGCAATCAGCCCCAGCATTTT
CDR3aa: CASSITGNQPQHF

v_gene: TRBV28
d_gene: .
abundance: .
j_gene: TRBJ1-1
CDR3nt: TGTGCCAGCAGTTGGTACAGGGCAAACACTGAAGCTTTCTTT
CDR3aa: CASSWYRANTEAFF

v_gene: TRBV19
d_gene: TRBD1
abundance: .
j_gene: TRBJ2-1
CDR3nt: TGTGCCAGTTCACGACCGGTCCCCCTGGCAGGGGGCGAACAAAATGAGCAGTTCTTC
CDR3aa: CASSRPVPLAGGEQNEQFF

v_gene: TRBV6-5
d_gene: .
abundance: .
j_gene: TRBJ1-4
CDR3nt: TGTGCCAGCAGCCTTACAGGTGCAACTAATGAAAAACTGCTTTTT
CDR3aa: CASSLTGATNEKLLF

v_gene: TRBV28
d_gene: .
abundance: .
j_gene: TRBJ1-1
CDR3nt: TGTGCCAGCAGTTTAAAGGCGGGGTTTTACACTGAAGCTTTCTTT
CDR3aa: CASSLKAGFYTEAFF

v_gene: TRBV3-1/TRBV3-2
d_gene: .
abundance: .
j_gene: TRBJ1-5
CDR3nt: TGTGCCAGCAGCCAAGATTTAGATCAGCCCCAGCATTTT
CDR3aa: CASSQDLDQPQHF

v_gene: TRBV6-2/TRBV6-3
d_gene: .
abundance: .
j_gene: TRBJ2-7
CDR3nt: TGTGCCAGCAGTCCCCAATACGAGCAGTACTTC
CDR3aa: CASSPQYEQYF

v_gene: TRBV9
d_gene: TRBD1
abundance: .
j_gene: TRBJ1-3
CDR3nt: TGTGCCAGCAGCGGATCTCGGACAGGGCGTATCGATGGGAACACCATATATTTT
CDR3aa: CASSGSRTGRIDGNTIYF

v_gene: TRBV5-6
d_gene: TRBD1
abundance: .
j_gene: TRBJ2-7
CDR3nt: TGTGCCAGCAGCCCGGACAGGGGAGGTGGCGAGCAGTACTTC
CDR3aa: CASSPDRGGGEQYF